The clone carrying this T cell receptor (beta chain) was picked up one time. The sample comes from a study of shared clonotypes between healthy human individuals. Original processing methods: Filtering of immunoSEQ junctional sequences could not match full-length read filtering. The table came from immunoSEQ multiplex PCR; TCRdb's copy has only in-frame clones and leaves some out. V and J calls and clone size are those listed in that table; D and trimming were worked out from the DNA. The sample has about 1 million clones, around 74% seen once. The sample taken for sequencing was memory CD4+ T cells sorted from blood. Subset: CD45RA-negative fraction. This clonotype was sampled from a man aged 18 to 30 in good health.

The CDR3: CASSPQGVEKLFF. As DNA, the CDR3 is TGTGCCAGCTCACCACAGGGGGTTGAAAAACTGTTTTTT. The V gene is TRBV18, the J gene TRBJ1-4; a weak D match, TRBD1 (6 bases). Germline V CDR1 and CDR2: KGHSH, LQKENI. The CDR3 extends over 13 amino acids. Trimming cost V 1 base and J 7 bases, with 7 bases left between them.